This TCR beta chain appears in the sequencing data of a study of PD-1 blockade in classical Hodgkin lymphoma. Generated by immunoSEQ multiplex PCR, the TCRdb table keeps only in-frame clones and is missing some. This table holds 10,000 or so clones, over 65% found once. A single count supports this clone. Its target is unknown. Findings and limits, study-wide: A significant rise in TCR diversity by C4D1 was seen for CD4+ but not CD8+ cells.

Per the germline V gene, CDR1 is MNHEY and CDR2 is SMNVEV (reference sequence). With 6 bases clipped from V and 2 bases from J, the junction kept 3 bases outside the gene matches. The CDR3 consists of 14 residues. Documented time point: cycle 4 day 1 (C4D1), after five to seven weeks of nivolumab. Relapse was seen in all patients after autologous stem cell transplantation, and brentuximab vedotin exposure was variable. Isolated CD8+ T cells were derived from thawed PBMCs through magnetic negative selection. The chain is built from TRBV27 and TRBJ2-3, with 9 bases fitting TRBD2. The sequences come from CD8+ T cells from blood, collected before the fourth cycle of nivolumab. This TCR derives from a human donor with classical Hodgkin lymphoma. The CDR3 region has the DNA TGTGCCAGCAGCAGACTAGCGGTCACAGATACGCAGTATTTT. Translating it yields CASSRLAVTDTQYF.